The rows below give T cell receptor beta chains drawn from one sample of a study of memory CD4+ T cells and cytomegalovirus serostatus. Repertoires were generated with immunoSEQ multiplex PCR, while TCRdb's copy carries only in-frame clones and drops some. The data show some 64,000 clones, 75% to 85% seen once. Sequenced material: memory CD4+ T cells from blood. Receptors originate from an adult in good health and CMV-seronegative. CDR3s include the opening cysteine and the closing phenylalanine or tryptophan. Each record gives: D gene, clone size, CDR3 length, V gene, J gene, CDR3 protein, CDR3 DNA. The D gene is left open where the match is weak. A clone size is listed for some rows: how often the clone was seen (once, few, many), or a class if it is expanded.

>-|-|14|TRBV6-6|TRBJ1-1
CASSHGGRATEAFF
TGTGCCAGCAGTCATGGAGGGCGGGCCACTGAAGCTTTCTTT
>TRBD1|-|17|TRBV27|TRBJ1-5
CASSFGQGANSNQPQHF
TGTGCCAGCAGTTTCGGACAGGGGGCTAATAGCAATCAGCCCCAGCATTTT
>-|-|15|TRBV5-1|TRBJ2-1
CASSLGEDPYNEQFF
TGCGCCAGCAGCTTGGGGGAGGACCCCTACAATGAGCAGTTCTTC
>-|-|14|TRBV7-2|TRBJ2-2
CASRSGAIQRELFF
TGTGCCAGCAGGTCCGGGGCTATTCAAAGGGAGCTGTTTTTT
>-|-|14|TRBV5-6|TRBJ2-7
CASSSGPDSYEQYF
TGTGCCAGCAGCTCGGGGCCAGACTCCTACGAGCAGTACTTC
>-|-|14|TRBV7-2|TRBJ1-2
CASSFGLTAYGYTF
TGTGCCAGCAGCTTTGGGTTAACAGCCTATGGCTACACCTTC
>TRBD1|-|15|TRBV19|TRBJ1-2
CASSILGQGNYGYTF
TGTGCCAGTAGTATTCTAGGACAGGGCAATTATGGCTACACCTTC
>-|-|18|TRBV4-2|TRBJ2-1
CASSQVGAGAGAYNEQFF
TGTGCCAGCAGCCAAGTGGGGGCAGGGGCGGGGGCCTACAATGAGCAGTTCTTC
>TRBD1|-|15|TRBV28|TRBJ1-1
CASSLPTGLGTEAFF
TGTGCCAGCAGTTTACCGACAGGGCTGGGCACTGAAGCTTTCTTT
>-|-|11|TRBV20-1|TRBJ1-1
CSARGDTEAFF
TGCAGTGCCCGCGGAGACACTGAAGCTTTCTTT
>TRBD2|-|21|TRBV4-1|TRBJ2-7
CASSHFPPGLAGVKSSYEQYF
TGCGCCAGCAGCCATTTTCCCCCGGGACTAGCGGGAGTGAAGAGCTCCTACGAGCAGTACTTC
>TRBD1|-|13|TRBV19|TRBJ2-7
CASTKTGGYEQYF
TGTGCCAGTACTAAAACAGGGGGCTACGAGCAGTACTTC
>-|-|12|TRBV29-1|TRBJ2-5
CSVVPSRETQYF
TGCAGCGTTGTTCCCAGTAGAGAGACCCAGTACTTC
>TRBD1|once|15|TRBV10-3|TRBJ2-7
CAISVGTGEIYEQYF
TGTGCCATCAGTGTAGGGACAGGGGAAATATACGAGCAGTACTTC
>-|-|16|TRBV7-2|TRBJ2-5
CASSSSSTPWRETQYF
TGTGCCAGCAGCTCGTCCTCCACCCCCTGGCGGGAGACCCAGTACTTC
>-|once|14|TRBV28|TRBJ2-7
CASSRRTKIFEQYF
TGTGCCAGCAGCCGACGGACTAAAATCTTCGAGCAGTACTTC
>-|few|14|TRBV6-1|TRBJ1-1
CASSGRQLNTEAFF
TGTGCCAGCAGTGGTCGACAGCTGAACACTGAAGCTTTCTTT
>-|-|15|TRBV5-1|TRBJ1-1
CASSFPGARAAEAFF
TGCGCCAGCAGCTTCCCGGGCGCCCGAGCGGCTGAAGCTTTCTTT
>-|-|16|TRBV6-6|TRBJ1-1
CASSFERHPPSTGAFF
TGTGCCAGCAGTTTCGAAAGACACCCACCTAGCACGGGGGCTTTCTTT
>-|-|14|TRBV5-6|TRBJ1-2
CASSGARPSYGYTF
TGTGCCAGCAGCGGCGCCCGACCCTCCTATGGCTACACCTTC
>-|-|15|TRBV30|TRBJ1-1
CAWVPRQYLNTEAFF
TGTGCCTGGGTCCCGCGACAGTATCTGAACACTGAAGCTTTCTTT
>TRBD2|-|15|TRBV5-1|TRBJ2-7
CASSLASGSSYEQYF
TGCGCCAGCAGCTTGGCTAGCGGGAGCTCCTACGAGCAGTACTTC
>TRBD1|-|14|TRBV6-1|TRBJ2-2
CATGQGLLTGELFF
TGTGCCACTGGACAGGGCCTACTCACCGGGGAGCTGTTTTTT
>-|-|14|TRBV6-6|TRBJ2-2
CASTRDTFAGELFF
TGTGCCAGCACCAGGGACACATTCGCCGGGGAGCTGTTTTTT
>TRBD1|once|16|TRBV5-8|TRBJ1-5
CASSFSAGQGIKPQHF
TGTGCCAGCAGCTTCTCTGCGGGACAGGGAATCAAGCCCCAGCATTTT
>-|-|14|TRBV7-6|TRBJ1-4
CASSLGDGNEKLFF
TGTGCCAGCAGCTTAGGGGACGGTAATGAAAAACTGTTTTTT
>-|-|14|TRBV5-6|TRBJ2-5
CASSLGALQETQYF
TGTGCCAGCAGCTTGGGTGCCCTCCAGGAGACCCAGTACTTC
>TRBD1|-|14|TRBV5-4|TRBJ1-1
CASSWGQGATEAFF
TGTGCCAGCAGCTGGGGGCAGGGGGCCACTGAAGCTTTCTTT
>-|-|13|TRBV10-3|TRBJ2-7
CAISESLSYEQYF
TGTGCCATCAGTGAGTCTCTTTCCTACGAGCAGTACTTC
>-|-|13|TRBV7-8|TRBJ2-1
CASSLGPEVEQFF
TGTGCCAGCAGCTTAGGCCCGGAGGTTGAGCAGTTCTTC
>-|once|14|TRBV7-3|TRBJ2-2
CASSLFADGGELFF
TGTGCCAGCAGCTTATTTGCCGATGGGGGGGAGCTGTTTTTT
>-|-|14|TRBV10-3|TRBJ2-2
CAIKAGENTGELFF
TGTGCCATCAAGGCAGGGGAGAACACCGGGGAGCTGTTTTTT
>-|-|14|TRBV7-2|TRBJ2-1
CASSSPGSYNEQFF
TGTGCCAGCAGCTCTCCGGGTTCCTACAATGAGCAGTTCTTC
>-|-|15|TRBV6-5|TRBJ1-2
CASSSEGRHSYGYTF
TGTGCCAGCAGCTCGGAGGGGCGGCACAGCTATGGCTACACCTTC
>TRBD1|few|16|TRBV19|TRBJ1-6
CASSTGGGQGNSPLHF
TGTGCCAGTAGTACCGGGGGCGGACAGGGAAATTCACCCCTCCACTTT
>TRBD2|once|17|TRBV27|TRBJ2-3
CASTKAPKAGAWDTQYF
TGTGCCAGCACTAAAGCCCCTAAAGCGGGGGCGTGGGATACGCAGTATTTT
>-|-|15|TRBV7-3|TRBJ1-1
CASSLTGQGNTEAFF
TGTGCCAGCAGCTTAACAGGGCAGGGTAACACTGAAGCTTTCTTT
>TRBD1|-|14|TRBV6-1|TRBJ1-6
CASRLGQHNSPLHF
TGTGCCAGCAGGTTGGGACAGCATAATTCACCCCTCCACTTT
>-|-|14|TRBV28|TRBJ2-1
CASSYEGGAAEQFF
TGTGCCAGCAGCTATGAGGGTGGGGCTGCTGAGCAGTTCTTC
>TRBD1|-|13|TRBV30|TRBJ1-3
CASDRLKGNTIYF
TGTGCCTCGGACAGGCTGAAAGGAAACACCATATATTTT
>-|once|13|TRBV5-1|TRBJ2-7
CASSLDRADEQYF
TGCGCCAGCAGCTTGGACAGGGCCGACGAGCAGTACTTC
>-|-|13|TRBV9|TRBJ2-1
CASSPRGDNEQFF
TGTGCCAGCAGTCCCAGGGGTGACAATGAGCAGTTCTTC
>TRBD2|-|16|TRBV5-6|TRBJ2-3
CASSLKGSGRLHTQYF
TGTGCCAGCAGCTTGAAGGGTAGCGGGAGACTACATACGCAGTATTTT
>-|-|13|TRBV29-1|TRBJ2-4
CSVEALAKNIQYF
TGCAGCGTTGAAGCGTTAGCCAAAAACATTCAGTACTTC
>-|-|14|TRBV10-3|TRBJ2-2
CAIRVGRGSGELFF
TGTGCCATCAGAGTTGGTAGGGGTTCCGGGGAGCTGTTTTTT
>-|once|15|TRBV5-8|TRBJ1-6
CASSRSGVENSPLHF
TGTGCCAGCAGCCGATCGGGGGTCGAGAATTCACCCCTCCACTTT
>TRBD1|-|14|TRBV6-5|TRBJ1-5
CASRKGQGNQPQHF
TGTGCCAGCAGAAAGGGACAGGGAAATCAGCCCCAGCATTTT
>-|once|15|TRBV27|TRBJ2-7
CASTKSGGLGYEQYF
TGTGCCAGCACCAAAAGTGGAGGGTTAGGCTACGAGCAGTACTTC
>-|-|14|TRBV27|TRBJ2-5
CASGQRGREETQYF
TGTGCCAGCGGCCAACGGGGCAGAGAAGAGACCCAGTACTTC
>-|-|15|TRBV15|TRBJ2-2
CATSPIGLNTGELFF
TGTGCCACCAGCCCTATCGGACTTAACACCGGGGAGCTGTTTTTT
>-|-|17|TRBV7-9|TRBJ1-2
CASSSVGGRDGAYGYTF
TGTGCCAGCAGCTCCGTAGGGGGGAGGGATGGGGCCTATGGCTACACCTTC
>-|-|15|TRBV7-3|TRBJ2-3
CASSSRQTSTDTQYF
TGTGCCAGCAGCTCAAGACAGACAAGCACAGATACGCAGTATTTT
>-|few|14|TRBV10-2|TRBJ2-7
CASSEYRGLYEQYF
TGCGCCAGCAGTGAGTACAGGGGACTCTACGAGCAGTACTTC
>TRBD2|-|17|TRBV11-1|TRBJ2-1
CASSPRTSGSSYNEQFF
TGTGCCAGCAGCCCCAGGACTAGCGGTAGCTCCTACAATGAGCAGTTCTTC
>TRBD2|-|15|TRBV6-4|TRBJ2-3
CASSDSGGASDTQYF
TGTGCCAGCAGTGACAGCGGGGGGGCCTCAGATACGCAGTATTTT
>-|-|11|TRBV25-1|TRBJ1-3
CASRDGNTIYF
TGTGCCAGCAGAGATGGAAACACCATATATTTT
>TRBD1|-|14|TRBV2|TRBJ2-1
CASSGQDRYNEQFF
TGTGCCAGCAGCGGACAGGACCGATACAATGAGCAGTTCTTC
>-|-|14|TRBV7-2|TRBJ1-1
CASSFGGVNTEAFF
TGTGCCAGCAGCTTTGGGGGAGTGAACACTGAAGCTTTCTTT